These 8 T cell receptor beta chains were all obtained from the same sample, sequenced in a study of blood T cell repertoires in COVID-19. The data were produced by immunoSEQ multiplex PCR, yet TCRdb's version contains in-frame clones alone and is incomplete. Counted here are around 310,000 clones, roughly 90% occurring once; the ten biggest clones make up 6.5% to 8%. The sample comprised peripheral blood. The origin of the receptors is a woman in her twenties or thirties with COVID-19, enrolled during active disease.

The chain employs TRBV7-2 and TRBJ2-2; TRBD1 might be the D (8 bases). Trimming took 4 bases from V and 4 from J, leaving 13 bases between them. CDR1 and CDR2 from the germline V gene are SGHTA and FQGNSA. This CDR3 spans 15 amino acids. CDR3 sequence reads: CASSSQGGSTGELFF. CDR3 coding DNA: TGTGCCAGCAGCTCACAGGGGGGGAGCACCGGGGAGCTGTTTTTT.

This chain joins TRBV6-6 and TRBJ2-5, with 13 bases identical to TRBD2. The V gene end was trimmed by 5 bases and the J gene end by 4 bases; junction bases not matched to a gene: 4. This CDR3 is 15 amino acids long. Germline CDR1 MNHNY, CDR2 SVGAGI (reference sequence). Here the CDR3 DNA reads TGTGCCAGCAGTCTAACTAGCGGGAGGGGAGAGACCCAGTACTTC. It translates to CASSLTSGRGETQYF.

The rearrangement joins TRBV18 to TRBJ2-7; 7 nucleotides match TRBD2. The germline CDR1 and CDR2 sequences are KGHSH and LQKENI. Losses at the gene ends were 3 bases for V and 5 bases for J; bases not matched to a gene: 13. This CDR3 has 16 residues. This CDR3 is CASSPTLDPAGNEQYF. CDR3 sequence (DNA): TGTGCCAGCTCACCTACTCTGGACCCAGCGGGGAACGAGCAGTACTTC.

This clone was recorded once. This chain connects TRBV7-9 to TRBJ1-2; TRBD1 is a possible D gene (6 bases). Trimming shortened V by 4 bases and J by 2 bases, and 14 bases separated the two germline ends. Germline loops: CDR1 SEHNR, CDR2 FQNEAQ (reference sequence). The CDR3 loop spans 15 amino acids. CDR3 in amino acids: CASSSPGHPNYGYTF. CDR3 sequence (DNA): TGTGCCAGCAGCTCACCGGGACATCCAAACTATGGCTACACCTTC.

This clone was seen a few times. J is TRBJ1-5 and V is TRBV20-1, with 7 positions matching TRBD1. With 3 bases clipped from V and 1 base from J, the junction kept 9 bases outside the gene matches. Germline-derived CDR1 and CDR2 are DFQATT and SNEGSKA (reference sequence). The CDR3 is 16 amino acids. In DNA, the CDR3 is TGCAGTGCTAGTCGGCCAGGGGGTAACAGCAATCAGCCCCAGCATTTT. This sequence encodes CSASRPGGNSNQPQHF.

The CDR3 region is CATSDRDRAPYEQYF. CDR3 bases: TGTGCCACCAGTGATAGGGACAGGGCTCCCTACGAGCAGTACTTC. The chain employs TRBV24-1 and TRBJ2-7; 9 nucleotides agree with TRBD1. The J segment lost 2 bases and the V segment lost 3 bases, leaving 4 bases of the junction unmatched. The germline CDR1 and CDR2 sequences are KGHDR and SFDVKD. This CDR3 spans 15 amino acids.

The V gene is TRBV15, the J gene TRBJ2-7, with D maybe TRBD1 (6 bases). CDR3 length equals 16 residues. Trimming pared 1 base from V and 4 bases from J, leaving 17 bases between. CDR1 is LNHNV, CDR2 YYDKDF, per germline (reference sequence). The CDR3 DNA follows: TGTGCCACCAGCAGAGTGGGACCACAGGGAACTTACGAGCAGTACTTC. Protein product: CATSRVGPQGTYEQYF.

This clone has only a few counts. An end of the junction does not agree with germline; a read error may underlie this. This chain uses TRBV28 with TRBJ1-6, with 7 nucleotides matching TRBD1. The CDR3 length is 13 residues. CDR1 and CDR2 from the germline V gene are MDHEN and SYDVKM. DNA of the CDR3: TGTGCCAGCAGTCTCAACCGGGGACAGAAGTTGGACTTT. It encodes CASSLNRGQKLDF.